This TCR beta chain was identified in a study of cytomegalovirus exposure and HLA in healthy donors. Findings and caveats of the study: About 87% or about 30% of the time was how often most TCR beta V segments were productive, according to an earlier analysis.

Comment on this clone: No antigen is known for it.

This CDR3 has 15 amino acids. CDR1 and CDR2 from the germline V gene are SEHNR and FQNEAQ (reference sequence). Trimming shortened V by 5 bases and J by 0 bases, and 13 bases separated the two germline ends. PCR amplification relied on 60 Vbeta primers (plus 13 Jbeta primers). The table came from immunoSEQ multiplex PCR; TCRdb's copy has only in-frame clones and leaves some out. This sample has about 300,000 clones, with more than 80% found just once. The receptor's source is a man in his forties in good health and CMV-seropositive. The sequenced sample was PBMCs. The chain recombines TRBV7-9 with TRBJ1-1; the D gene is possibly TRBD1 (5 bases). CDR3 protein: CASSIHGGVNTEAFF. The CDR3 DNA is TGTGCCAGCAGCATACACGGGGGGGTGAACACTGAAGCTTTCTTT.